This T cell receptor beta chain was sequenced in a study of blood T cells in healthy people across ages. For the study at large: When template switching was applied, about one barcoded beta molecule was captured per two T cells.

Study outcomes and limitations: Per million T cells, the diversity of TCR beta decreased roughly linearly as age advanced.

Next came a second PCR, run for about 6 to 12 cycles, which used a sample-barcoded 5' primer along with a J-beta primer mix. Each CDR3 protein gets one entry after TCRdb re-called the 5' RACE reads with MiXCR. The profile shows some 1.4 million distinct CDR3 sequences, 35% to 45% of them singletons. This clonotype was detected only a few times. The antigen is undetermined. What was sequenced was blood. This TCR came from a woman between 18 and 29 years old in good health.

This chain's CDR3 is CATLIQGPGPKTYNEQFF. CDR3 coding DNA: TGTGCCACCTTAATCCAGGGGCCGGGACCCAAAACCTACAATGAGCAGTTCTTC. V usage is TRBV7-2 and J usage is TRBJ2-1, with D possibly TRBD1 on 6 matching bases. Trimming took off 10 bases at V and 2 bases at J, with 27 bases between the two ends. The CDR3 consists of 18 residues. Germline V gives CDR1 SGHTA, CDR2 FQGNSA. The variable domain in full, with the rest retrieved from reference TRBV7-2 and TRBJ2-1, is GAGVSQSPSNKVTEKGKDVELRCDPISGHTALYWYRQSLGQGLEFLIYFQGNSAPDKSGLPSDRFSAERTGGSVSTLTIQRTQQEDSAVYLCATLIQGPGPKTYNEQFFGPGTRLTVL.